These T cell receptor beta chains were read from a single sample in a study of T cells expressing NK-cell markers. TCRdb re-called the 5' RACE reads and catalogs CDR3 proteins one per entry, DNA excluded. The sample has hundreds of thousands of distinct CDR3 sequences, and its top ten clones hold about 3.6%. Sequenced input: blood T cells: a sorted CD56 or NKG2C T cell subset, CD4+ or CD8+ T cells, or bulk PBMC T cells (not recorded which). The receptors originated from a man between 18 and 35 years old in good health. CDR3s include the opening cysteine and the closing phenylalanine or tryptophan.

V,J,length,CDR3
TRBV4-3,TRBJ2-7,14,CASSRHPGAVEQYF
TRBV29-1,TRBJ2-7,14,CSVEVFGTDYEQYF
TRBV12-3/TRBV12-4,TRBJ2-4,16,CASSFVAGGVENIQYF
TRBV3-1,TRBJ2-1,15,CASSQDAGESNEQFF
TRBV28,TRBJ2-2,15,CASSIRFSLGGELFF
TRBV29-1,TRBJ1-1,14,CSVESQTWGTEAFF
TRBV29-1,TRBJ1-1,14,CSIGGAREETEAFF
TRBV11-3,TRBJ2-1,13,CASSLAGGDEQFF
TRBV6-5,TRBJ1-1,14,CASRGASRAAEAFF
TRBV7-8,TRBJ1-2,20,CASSPGRLWGQGASLGGYTF
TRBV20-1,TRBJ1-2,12,CSARDTQNGYTF
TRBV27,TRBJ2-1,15,CASAGRGLTYNEQFF
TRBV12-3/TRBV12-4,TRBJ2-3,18,CASSFGLAGGGSTDTQYF